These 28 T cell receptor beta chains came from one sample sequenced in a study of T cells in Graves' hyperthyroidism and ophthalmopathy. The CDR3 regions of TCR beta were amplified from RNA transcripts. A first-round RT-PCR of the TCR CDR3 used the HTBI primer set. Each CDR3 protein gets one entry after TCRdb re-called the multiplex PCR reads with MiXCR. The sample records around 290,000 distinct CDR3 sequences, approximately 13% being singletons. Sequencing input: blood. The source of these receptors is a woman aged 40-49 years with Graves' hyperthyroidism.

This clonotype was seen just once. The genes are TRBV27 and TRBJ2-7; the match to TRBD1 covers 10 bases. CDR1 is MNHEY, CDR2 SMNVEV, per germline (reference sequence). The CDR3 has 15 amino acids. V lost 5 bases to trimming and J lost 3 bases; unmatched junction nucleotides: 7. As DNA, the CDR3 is TGTGCCAGCAGTCCCCGGGGGACAGGGGACTACGAGCAGTACTTC. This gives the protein CASSPRGTGDYEQYF.

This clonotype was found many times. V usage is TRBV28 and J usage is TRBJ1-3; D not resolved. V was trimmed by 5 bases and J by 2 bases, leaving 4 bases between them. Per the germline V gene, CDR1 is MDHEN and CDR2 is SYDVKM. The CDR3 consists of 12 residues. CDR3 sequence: CASSLPGNTIYF. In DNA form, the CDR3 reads TGTGCCAGCAGTCTTCCTGGAAACACCATATATTTT. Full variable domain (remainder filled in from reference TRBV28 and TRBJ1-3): DVKVTQSSRYLVKRTGEKVFLECVQDMDHENMFWYRQDPGLGLRLIYFSYDVKMKEKGDIPEGYSVSREKKERFSLILESASTNQTSMYLCASSLPGNTIYFGEGSWLTVV.

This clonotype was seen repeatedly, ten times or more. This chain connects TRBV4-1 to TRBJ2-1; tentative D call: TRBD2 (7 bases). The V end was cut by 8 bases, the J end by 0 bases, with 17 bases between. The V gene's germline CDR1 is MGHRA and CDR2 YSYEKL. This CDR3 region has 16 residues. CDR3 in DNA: TGCGCCAGCGGGAGGGGGACCGCTAGCTCCTACAATGAGCAGTTCTTC. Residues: CASGRGTASSYNEQFF.

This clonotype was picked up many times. The CDR3 bases are TGTGCCAGCAGCTTGGGAGGGCGCTCCTACAATGAGCAGTTCTTC. It is translated as CASSLGGRSYNEQFF. The V call is TRBV7-8, the J call TRBJ2-1; 7 bases match TRBD2. The CDR3 covers 15 residues. Germline V gene lookup returns CDR1 SGHVS and CDR2 FQNEAQ. Unmatched junction bases numbered 2, after V lost 3 bases and J lost 0 bases. The variable domain in full, completed from reference TRBV7-8 and TRBJ2-1, reads GAGVSQSPRYKVAKRGQDVALRCDPISGHVSLFWYQQALGQGPEFLTYFQNEAQLDKSGLPSDRFFAERPEGSVSTLKIQRTQQEDSAVYLCASSLGGRSYNEQFFGPGTRLTVL.

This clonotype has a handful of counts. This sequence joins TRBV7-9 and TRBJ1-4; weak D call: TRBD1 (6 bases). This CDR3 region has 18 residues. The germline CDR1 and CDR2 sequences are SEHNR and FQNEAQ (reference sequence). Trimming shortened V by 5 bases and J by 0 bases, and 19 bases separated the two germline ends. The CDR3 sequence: CASSPRGAGFATNEKLFF. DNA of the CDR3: TGTGCCAGCAGCCCCCGGGGGGCCGGTTTTGCAACTAATGAAAAACTGTTTTTT.

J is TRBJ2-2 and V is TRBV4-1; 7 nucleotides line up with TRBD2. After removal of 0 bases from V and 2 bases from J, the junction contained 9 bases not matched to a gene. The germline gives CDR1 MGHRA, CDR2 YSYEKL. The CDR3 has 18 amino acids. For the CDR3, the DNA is TGCGCCAGCAGCCAAGAGACCCCTAGCGGAATAAACACCGGGGAGCTGTTTTTT. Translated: CASSQETPSGINTGELFF.

The CDR3, as DNA: TGTGCCAGCAGCCAAGCGGGGACAGGGAGCATGACCGGGGAGCTGTTTTTT. Its translation: CASSQAGTGSMTGELFF. The V gene is TRBV4-2, the J gene TRBJ2-2; 9 bases agree with TRBD1. Unmatched junction bases numbered 8, after V lost 1 base and J lost 5 bases. The V gene's germline CDR1 is LGHNA and CDR2 YNFKEQ. CDR3 size: 17 residues.

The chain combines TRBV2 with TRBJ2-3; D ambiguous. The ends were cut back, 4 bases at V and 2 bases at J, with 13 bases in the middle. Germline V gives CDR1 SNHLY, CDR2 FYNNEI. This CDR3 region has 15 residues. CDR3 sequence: CASSGTGAYTDTQYF. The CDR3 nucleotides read TGTGCCAGCAGTGGGACCGGAGCATACACAGATACGCAGTATTTT.

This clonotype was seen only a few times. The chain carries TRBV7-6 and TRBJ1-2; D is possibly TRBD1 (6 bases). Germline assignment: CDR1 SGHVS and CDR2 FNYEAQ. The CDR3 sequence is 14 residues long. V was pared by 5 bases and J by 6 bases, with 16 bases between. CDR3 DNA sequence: TGTGCCAGCAGCGAACAGGGCGGAGTGGATGGCTACACCTTC. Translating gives CASSEQGGVDGYTF.

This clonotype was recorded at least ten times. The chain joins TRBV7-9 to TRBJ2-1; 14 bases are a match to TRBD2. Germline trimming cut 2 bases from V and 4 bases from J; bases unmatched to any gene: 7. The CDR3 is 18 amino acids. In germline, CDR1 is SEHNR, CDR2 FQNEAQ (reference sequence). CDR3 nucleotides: TGTGCCAGCAGCTTACCCCTTCGACTAGCGGGAGGGTACAATGAGCAGTTCTTC. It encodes CASSLPLRLAGGYNEQFF.

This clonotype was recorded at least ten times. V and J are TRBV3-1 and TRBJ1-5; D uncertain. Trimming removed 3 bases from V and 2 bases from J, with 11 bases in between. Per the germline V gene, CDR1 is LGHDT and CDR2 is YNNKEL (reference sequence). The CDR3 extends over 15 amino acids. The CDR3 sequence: CASSHTSQGNQPQHF. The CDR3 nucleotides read TGTGCCAGCAGCCATACGAGCCAGGGCAATCAGCCCCAGCATTTT.

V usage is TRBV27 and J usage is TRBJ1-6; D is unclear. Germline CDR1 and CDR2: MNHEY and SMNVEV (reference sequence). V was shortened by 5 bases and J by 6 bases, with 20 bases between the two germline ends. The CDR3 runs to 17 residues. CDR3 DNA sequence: TGTGCCAGCAGTCCTATAGAGCCCGGTTTTTCTAATTCACCCCTCCACTTT. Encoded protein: CASSPIEPGFSNSPLHF.

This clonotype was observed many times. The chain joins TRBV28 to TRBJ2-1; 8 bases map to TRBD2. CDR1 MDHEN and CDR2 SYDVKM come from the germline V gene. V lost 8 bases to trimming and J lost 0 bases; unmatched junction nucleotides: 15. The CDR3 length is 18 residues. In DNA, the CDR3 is TGTGCCAGCCCGTCAGGGAGAAGCGGGGGCCCCTCCTACAATGAGCAGTTCTTC. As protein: CASPSGRSGGPSYNEQFF.

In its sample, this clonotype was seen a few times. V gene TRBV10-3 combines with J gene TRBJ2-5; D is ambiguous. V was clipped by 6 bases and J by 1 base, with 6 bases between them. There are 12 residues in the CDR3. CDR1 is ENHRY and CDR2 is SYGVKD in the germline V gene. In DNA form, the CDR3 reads TGTGCCATCAGCCTGCGCCAAGAGACCCAGTACTTC. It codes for CAISLRQETQYF.

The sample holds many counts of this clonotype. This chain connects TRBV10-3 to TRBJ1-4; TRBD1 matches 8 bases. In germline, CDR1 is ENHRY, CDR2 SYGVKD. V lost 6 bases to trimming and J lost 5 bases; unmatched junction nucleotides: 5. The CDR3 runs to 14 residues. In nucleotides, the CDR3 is TGTGCCATCAGCCAGACAGGGGAGAATGAAAAACTGTTTTTT. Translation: CAISQTGENEKLFF.

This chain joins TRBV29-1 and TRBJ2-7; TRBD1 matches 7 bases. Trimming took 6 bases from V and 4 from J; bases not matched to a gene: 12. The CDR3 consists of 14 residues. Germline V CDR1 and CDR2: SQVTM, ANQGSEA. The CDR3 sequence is CSVETGKSKYEQYF. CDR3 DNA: TGCAGCGTAGAGACAGGGAAATCGAAATACGAGCAGTACTTC.

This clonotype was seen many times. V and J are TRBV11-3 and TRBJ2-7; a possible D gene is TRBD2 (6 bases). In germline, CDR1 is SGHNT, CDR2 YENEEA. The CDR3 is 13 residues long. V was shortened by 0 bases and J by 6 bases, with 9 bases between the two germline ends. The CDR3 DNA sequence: TGTGCCAGCAGCTTAGAACCGGGGGTCGAGCAGTACTTC. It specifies CASSLEPGVEQYF.

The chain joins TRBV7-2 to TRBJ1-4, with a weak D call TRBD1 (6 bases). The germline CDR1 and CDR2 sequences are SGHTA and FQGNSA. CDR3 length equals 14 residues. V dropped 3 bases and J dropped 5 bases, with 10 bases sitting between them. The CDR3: CASSFRGSNEKLFF. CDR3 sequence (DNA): TGTGCCAGCAGCTTCAGGGGATCGAATGAAAAACTGTTTTTT.

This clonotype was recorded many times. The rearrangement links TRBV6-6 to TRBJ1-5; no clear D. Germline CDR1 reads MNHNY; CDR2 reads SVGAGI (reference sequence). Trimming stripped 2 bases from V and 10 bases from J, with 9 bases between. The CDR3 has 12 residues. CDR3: CASSYPRDPQHF. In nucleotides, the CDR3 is TGTGCCAGCAGTTACCCACGAGATCCCCAGCATTTT.

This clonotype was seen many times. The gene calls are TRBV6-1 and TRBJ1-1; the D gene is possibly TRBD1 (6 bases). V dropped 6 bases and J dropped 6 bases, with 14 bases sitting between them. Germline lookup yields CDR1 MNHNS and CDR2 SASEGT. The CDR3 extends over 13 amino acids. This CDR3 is CASRKRGGPEAFF. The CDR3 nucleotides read TGTGCCAGCAGGAAAAGGGGGGGCCCTGAAGCTTTCTTT.

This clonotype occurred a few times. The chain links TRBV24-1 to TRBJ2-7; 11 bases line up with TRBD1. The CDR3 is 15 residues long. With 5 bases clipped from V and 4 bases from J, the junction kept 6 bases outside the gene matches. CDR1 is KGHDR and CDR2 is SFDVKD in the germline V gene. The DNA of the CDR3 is TGTGCCACCAGTGCGAAAGGGACAGGGGGATACGAGCAGTACTTC. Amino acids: CATSAKGTGGYEQYF.

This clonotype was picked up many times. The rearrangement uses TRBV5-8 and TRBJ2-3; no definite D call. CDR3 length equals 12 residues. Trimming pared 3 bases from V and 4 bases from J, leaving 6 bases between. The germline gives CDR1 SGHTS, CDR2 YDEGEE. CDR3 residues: CASSYDSDTQYF. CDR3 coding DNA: TGTGCCAGCAGCTATGACTCAGATACGCAGTATTTT.

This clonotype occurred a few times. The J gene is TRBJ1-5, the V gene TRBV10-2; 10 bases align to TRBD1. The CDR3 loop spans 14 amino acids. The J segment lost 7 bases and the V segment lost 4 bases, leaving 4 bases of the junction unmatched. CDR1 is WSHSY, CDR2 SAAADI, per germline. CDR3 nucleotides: TGCGCCAGCAGTGGGACAGGGGGGGACCAGCCCCAGCATTTT. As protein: CASSGTGGDQPQHF.

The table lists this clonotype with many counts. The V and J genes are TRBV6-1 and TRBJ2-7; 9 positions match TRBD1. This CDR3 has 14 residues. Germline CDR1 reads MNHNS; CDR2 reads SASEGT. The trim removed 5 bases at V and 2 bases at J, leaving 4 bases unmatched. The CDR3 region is CASSSRTGAYEQYF. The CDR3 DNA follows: TGTGCCAGCAGTTCAAGGACAGGGGCCTACGAGCAGTACTTC.

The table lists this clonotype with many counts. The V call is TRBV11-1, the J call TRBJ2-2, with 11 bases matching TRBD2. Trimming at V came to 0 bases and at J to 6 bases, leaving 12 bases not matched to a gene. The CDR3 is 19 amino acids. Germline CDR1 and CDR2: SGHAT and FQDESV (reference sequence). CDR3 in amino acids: CASSLAGLWLGLAAGELFF. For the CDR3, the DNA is TGTGCCAGCAGCTTAGCCGGGTTATGGCTGGGACTAGCGGCCGGGGAGCTGTTTTTT.

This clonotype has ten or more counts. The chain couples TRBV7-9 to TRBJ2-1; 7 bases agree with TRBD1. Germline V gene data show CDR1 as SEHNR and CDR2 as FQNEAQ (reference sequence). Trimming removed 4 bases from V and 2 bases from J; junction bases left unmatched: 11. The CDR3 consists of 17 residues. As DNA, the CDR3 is TGTGCCAGCAGCTCGCAGGGGGTGGGACAGACCTACAATGAGCAGTTCTTC. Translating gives CASSSQGVGQTYNEQFF.

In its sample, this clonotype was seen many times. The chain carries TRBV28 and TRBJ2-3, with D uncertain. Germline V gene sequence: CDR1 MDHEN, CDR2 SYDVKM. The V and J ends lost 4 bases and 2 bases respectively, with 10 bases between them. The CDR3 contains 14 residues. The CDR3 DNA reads TGTGCCAGCAGTTATCTTCCAGTCACAGATACGCAGTATTTT. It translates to CASSYLPVTDTQYF.

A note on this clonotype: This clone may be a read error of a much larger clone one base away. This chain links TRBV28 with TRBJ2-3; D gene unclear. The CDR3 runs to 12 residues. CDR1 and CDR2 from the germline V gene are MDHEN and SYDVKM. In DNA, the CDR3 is TGTGTCAGCAGTTGGGATACAGATACGCAGTATTTT. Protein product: CVSSWDTDTQYF.